This is a list of T cell receptor beta chains from one sample in a study of T cells after yellow fever vaccination. TCRdb reprocessed the 5' RACE reads via MiXCR and lists one record per CDR3 protein. The sample lists nearly 550,000 distinct CDR3 sequences, around 21% occurring once. The source material was PBMCs, sampled 15 days after the yellow fever booster vaccination. The receptor set was obtained from a man younger than 40 who received the YFV17D yellow fever vaccine. CDR3s include the opening cysteine and the closing phenylalanine or tryptophan. A D gene is named only where the DNA matches it firmly. A clone size is listed for some rows: how often the clone was seen (once, few, many), or a class if it is expanded.

size | D | J | V | length | DNA | CDR3
- | - | TRBJ1-6 | TRBV12-3/TRBV12-4 | 12 | TGTGCCAGCAGTTTGGGGGGAGAGGCCCTCCACTTT | CASSLGGEALHF
many | TRBD2 | TRBJ2-7 | TRBV5-1 | 14 | TGCGCCAGCAGCATTAGCGGGAGTGACTACGAGCAGTACTTC | CASSISGSDYEQYF
few | - | TRBJ1-2 | TRBV20-1 | 13 | TGCAGTGCCACACAGGGAACTAACTATGGCTACACCTTC | CSATQGTNYGYTF
few | - | TRBJ2-7 | TRBV4-3 | 15 | TGCGCCAGCAGCGAAAGATATCTGGACAGCCACGAGCAGTACTTC | CASSERYLDSHEQYF
- | TRBD1 | TRBJ2-1 | TRBV7-2 | 15 | TGTGCCAGCAGACCCGACAGGGGAGGCTACAATGAGCAGTTCTTC | CASRPDRGGYNEQFF
- | - | TRBJ2-1 | TRBV15 | 15 | TGTGCCACCAGCAGGTCGAGGGGAACCTACAATGAGCAGTTCTTC | CATSRSRGTYNEQFF
- | - | TRBJ2-5 | TRBV20-1 | 14 | TGCAGTGCGCCGCCGCGGAGCCTCCAAGAGACCCAGTACTTC | CSAPPRSLQETQYF
- | TRBD2 | TRBJ2-2 | TRBV19 | 16 | TGTGCCAGTAACCCTAGCGGGAGGAAACACACCGGGGAGCTGCTTTTT | CASNPSGRKHTGELLF
- | - | TRBJ2-2 | TRBV14 | 16 | TGTGCCAGCGTACAGAGCCGGAGCCGGGACACCGGGGAGCTGTTTTTT | CASVQSRSRDTGELFF
few | - | TRBJ2-1 | TRBV6-5 | 15 | TGTGCCAGCAGTTACTCGGGAGGGGGCTACAATGAGCAGTTCTTC | CASSYSGGGYNEQFF
- | - | TRBJ1-4 | TRBV28 | 15 | TGTGCCAGCAGTCCGACGGCGGGCATTGAGGAAAAACTGTTTTTT | CASSPTAGIEEKLFF
- | - | TRBJ2-3 | TRBV5-1 | 15 | TGCGCCAGCAGTTTCGGACCCCCGATCACAGATACGCAGTATTTT | CASSFGPPITDTQYF
- | TRBD2 | TRBJ2-7 | TRBV11-2 | 15 | TGTGCCAGCAGCTTAAGGTCTAGCGGCCCCTACGAGCAGTACTTC | CASSLRSSGPYEQYF
few | - | TRBJ1-4 | TRBV15 | 16 | TGTGCCACCAGCAGCCACCGCGGGGTGACTAATGAAAAACTGTTTTTT | CATSSHRGVTNEKLFF
- | - | TRBJ1-1 | TRBV20-1 | 13 | TGCAGTGCTCTCCTCCAGATGAACACTGAAGCTTTCTTT | CSALLQMNTEAFF
- | - | TRBJ2-5 | TRBV20-1 | 12 | TGCAGTGCTAGATGGGGGGAGGAGACCCAGTACTTC | CSARWGEETQYF
- | - | TRBJ2-7 | TRBV12-3/TRBV12-4 | 14 | TGTGCCAGCAGTTTTAGTATCGGTACCTACGAGCAGTACTTC | CASSFSIGTYEQYF
- | TRBD2 | TRBJ2-2 | TRBV20-1 | 17 | TGCAGTGCTGCCGCGGTAGCGGGAGTGAGGAACACCGGGGAGCTGTTTTTT | CSAAAVAGVRNTGELFF
few | TRBD2 | TRBJ2-3 | TRBV7-2 | 14 | TGTGCCAGCAGCTTTACGGGAGGGTCAGATACGCAGTATTTT | CASSFTGGSDTQYF
few | - | TRBJ2-3 | TRBV29-1 | 12 | TGCAGCGTTGACGGGACCACAGATACGCAGTATTTT | CSVDGTTDTQYF
- | - | TRBJ2-3 | TRBV7-2 | 12 | TGTGCCAGCAGCTTAAGTTCAGACCCCCGGTATTTT | CASSLSSDPRYF
- | - | TRBJ2-5 | TRBV10-3 | 13 | TGTGCCAGCCGGGGGAGTGGAGGAGAGACCCAGTACTTC | CASRGSGGETQYF
- | - | TRBJ2-2 | TRBV7-2 | 14 | TGTGCCAGCACCCCGACTTGGGGCACCGGGGAGCTGTTTTTT | CASTPTWGTGELFF
- | - | TRBJ2-7 | TRBV7-2 | 14 | TGTGCCAGCAGCTTAATGACAAACCGGGACGCGCAGTACTTC | CASSLMTNRDAQYF
- | TRBD1 | TRBJ2-2 | TRBV28 | 15 | TGTGCCATCGACAGGGGACCTTCGAACACCGGGGAGCTGTTTTTT | CAIDRGPSNTGELFF
- | TRBD2 | TRBJ2-3 | TRBV6-5 | 16 | TGTGCCAGCAGTTCACCTAGGACTAGCGGCACAGATACGCAGTATTTT | CASSSPRTSGTDTQYF
- | - | TRBJ2-7 | TRBV25-1 | 13 | TGTGCCAGCAGTGAAGGGCCACGGGGCGAGCAGTACTTC | CASSEGPRGEQYF
- | - | TRBJ2-1 | TRBV12-3/TRBV12-4 | 14 | TGTGCCAGCAGTTTACGGGAGCGGCGGAATGAGCAGTTCTTC | CASSLRERRNEQFF
- | - | TRBJ1-5 | TRBV29-1 | 14 | TGCAGCGTTAGGGACGACGATGGCAATCAGCCCCAGCATTTT | CSVRDDDGNQPQHF
- | - | TRBJ2-3 | TRBV5-1 | 16 | TGCGCCAGCAGCTCCATTCCTGCTTCTAGCACAGATACGCAGTATTTT | CASSSIPASSTDTQYF
few | TRBD2 | TRBJ2-1 | TRBV14 | 17 | TGTGCCAGCAGCCAAACCGGAGGCGGGAGACGATTCAATGAGCAGTTCTTC | CASSQTGGGRRFNEQFF
- | TRBD1 | TRBJ1-4 | TRBV9 | 14 | TGTGCCAGCAGCCCGGGACAGGGGTTAGAAAAACTGTTTTTT | CASSPGQGLEKLFF
- | - | TRBJ2-3 | TRBV7-2 | 14 | TGTGCCAGCAGCCAGGACTTTGGCACAGATACGCAGTATTTT | CASSQDFGTDTQYF
- | - | TRBJ1-5 | TRBV7-2 | 13 | TGTGCCAGCAGCTACGACCCTAATCAGCCCCAGCATTTT | CASSYDPNQPQHF
- | TRBD2 | TRBJ2-5 | TRBV10-3 | 14 | TGTGCCATCAGTGAGGCTAGCGGGGAAGAGACCCAGTACTTC | CAISEASGEETQYF
few | - | TRBJ2-5 | TRBV20-1 | 13 | TGCAGTGCTTCCCGGGGTCCGGGGGAGACCCAGTACTTC | CSASRGPGETQYF
few | - | TRBJ2-1 | TRBV6-5 | 13 | TGTGCCAGCAGTTACTCAGGGACCCCTGAGCAGTTCTTC | CASSYSGTPEQFF
few | TRBD2 | TRBJ2-7 | TRBV18 | 15 | TGTGCCAGCTCACCAGCGGGGAGGGGCTCCTACGAGCAGTACTTC | CASSPAGRGSYEQYF
- | TRBD1 | TRBJ1-1 | TRBV7-2 | 15 | TGTGCCAGCAGCTTCCTCGACAGGGGCAACACTGAAGCTTTCTTT | CASSFLDRGNTEAFF
- | TRBD1 | TRBJ1-6 | TRBV12-3/TRBV12-4 | 13 | TGTGCCAGCAGGGGACAGGCTCCCTCACCCCTCCACTTT | CASRGQAPSPLHF
- | - | TRBJ2-7 | TRBV24-1 | 12 | TGTGCCACCAGAAAGGGAAACTACGAGCAGTACTTC | CATRKGNYEQYF
- | - | TRBJ2-5 | TRBV7-8 | 14 | TGTGCCAGCAGCTTAATTCCAGTTAAAGAGACCCCGTACTTC | CASSLIPVKETPYF
- | TRBD1 | TRBJ2-1 | TRBV15 | 13 | TGTGCCACCAGCGCGGGGACAGGTTATGAGCAGTTCTTC | CATSAGTGYEQFF
many | TRBD2 | TRBJ2-2 | TRBV12-3/TRBV12-4 | 17 | TGTGCCAGCAGTTTACCACCCCTAGCGGGGGTACCCGGGGAGCTGTTTTTT | CASSLPPLAGVPGELFF
- | - | TRBJ2-1 | TRBV20-1 | 15 | TGCAGTGCTAGAGGGGACGGCCCCAGGGTCAATGAGCAGTTCTTC | CSARGDGPRVNEQFF
many | - | TRBJ2-2 | TRBV4-3 | 15 | TGCGCCAGCAGCCAAGAATACGGGGCAGGAGGGGAGCTGTTTTTT | CASSQEYGAGGELFF
- | - | TRBJ2-1 | TRBV29-1 | 15 | TGCAGCGTTGAATTGGCGGGCCCACCAGTGGGTGAGCAGTTCTTC | CSVELAGPPVGEQFF
- | - | TRBJ2-7 | TRBV25-1 | 14 | TGTGCCAGCAGTGCCCGAAGAGTTCCCTACGAGCAGTACTTC | CASSARRVPYEQYF
- | - | TRBJ2-7 | TRBV21-1 | 19 | TGTGCCAGCAGCAAAGCGGATTATCCTCCGGGACAAGGTATCTACGAGCAGTACTTC | CASSKADYPPGQGIYEQYF
- | TRBD2 | TRBJ2-3 | TRBV6-1 | 17 | TGTGCCAGCAGTCCCCATTGGAGCGGGAGTAGGGCAGATACGCAGTATTTT | CASSPHWSGSRADTQYF
- | - | TRBJ2-3 | TRBV27 | 18 | TGTGCCAGCAGTCCGAGCCCCCTGAGAGGCGGGCGGAAGGATACGCAGTATTTT | CASSPSPLRGGRKDTQYF
few | - | TRBJ1-6 | TRBV19 | 14 | TGTGCCAGCCAAGGGACGAAAAATAATTCACCCCTCCACTTT | CASQGTKNNSPLHF
- | - | TRBJ2-1 | TRBV24-1 | 16 | TGTGCCACCAGTGACCAAGGGTGGGGGACTTACAATGAGCAGTTCTTC | CATSDQGWGTYNEQFF
- | TRBD1 | TRBJ2-7 | TRBV27 | 19 | TGTGCCACCCGCCCTCAGGGACAGGAGAAGGGCCCCCCCCGCTTGGAGCAGTACTTC | CATRPQGQEKGPPRLEQYF
few | - | TRBJ1-1 | TRBV5-1 | 13 | TGCGCCAGCAGCTTGGGGTTACACACTGAAGCTTTCTTT | CASSLGLHTEAFF
- | - | TRBJ2-4 | TRBV20-1 | 14 | TGCAGTGCTAGCCTCAGCGGATACAAAAACATTCAGTACTTC | CSASLSGYKNIQYF
- | TRBD2 | TRBJ2-7 | TRBV20-1 | 14 | TGCAGTGCTAGTGGAACTAGCGGGACCTACGAGCAGTACTTC | CSASGTSGTYEQYF
- | TRBD2 | TRBJ2-1 | TRBV7-8 | 14 | TGTGCCAGCATACCTAGCGGGGTGGGCGATGAGCAGTTCTTC | CASIPSGVGDEQFF
- | - | TRBJ2-7 | TRBV4-1 | 14 | TGCGCCAGCAGCCAAGGTCCGGGGTCCGACGAGCAGTACTTC | CASSQGPGSDEQYF